A selection of T cell receptor beta chains follows, all from one sample in a study of prognosis after radiotherapy for stage I lung cancer. TCRdb passed the multiplex PCR reads through MiXCR, listing each CDR3 protein once. The repertoire holds 15,000 to 20,000 distinct CDR3 sequences, with 30% to 40% as singletons. Sequencing used PBMCs, obtained before or after stereotactic body radiation therapy (not recorded which). Every receptor here comes from a donor of 50 years or more with non-small cell lung cancer. The CDR3 runs from the conserved cysteine through the conserved F or W. Fields, in order: clone size, V gene, CDR3 protein. Clone sizes are given selectively: once, few, many, or a class where the clone is expanded.

medium-sized | TRBV5-1 | CASMLVSGANVLTF
once | TRBV6-2/TRBV6-3 | CAGQGTDTQYF
- | TRBV6-5 | CASRHGTGDTGELFF
- | TRBV5-6 | CASISREARYYEQYF
many | TRBV19 | CASSRRLAGADNTGELFF
many | TRBV6-1 | CASSSPRGNTEAFF
many | TRBV20-1 | CSARALTHPRETQYF
many | TRBV11-2 | CASSSGSSETQYF
many | TRBV30 | CAWSETSVLQETQYF
many | TRBV7-8 | CASSLAPVYSTDTQYF
many | TRBV7-9 | CASSFGFGLSTEAFF
medium-sized | TRBV20-1 | CSARSGLRDRGLYEQYF
medium-sized | TRBV5-1 | CASSLTSGTAINEQFF
many | TRBV5-1 | CASSFSGSGTDTQYF
many | TRBV28 | CASRTTGGATEAFF
- | TRBV12-3/TRBV12-4 | CASSFTASSYNSPLHF
many | TRBV7-6 | CASSLAGTYNEQFF
- | TRBV6-1 | CASSNARDSRTNEKLFF
many | TRBV2 | CASGRQTNTEAFF
- | TRBV5-1 | CASSGGPTETQYF
many | TRBV30 | CAWSPQGKGVYGYTF
many | TRBV3-1 | CASSYRGFDTGELFF
medium-sized | TRBV5-1 | CASSLQFWTTTTGELFF
medium-sized | TRBV2 | CASSQGGSTDTQYF
many | TRBV29-1 | CSVEDRDEQYF
many | TRBV29-1 | CSVQAEDTYEQYF
once | TRBV20-1 | CSGTDRTGGGYGYTF
many | TRBV18 | CASSPDYRGNTGELFF
- | TRBV5-1 | CASSLGGQGAPAGYTF
large | TRBV3-1 | CASSQSILPEQYF
many | TRBV3-1 | CASSQVLSSTEAFF